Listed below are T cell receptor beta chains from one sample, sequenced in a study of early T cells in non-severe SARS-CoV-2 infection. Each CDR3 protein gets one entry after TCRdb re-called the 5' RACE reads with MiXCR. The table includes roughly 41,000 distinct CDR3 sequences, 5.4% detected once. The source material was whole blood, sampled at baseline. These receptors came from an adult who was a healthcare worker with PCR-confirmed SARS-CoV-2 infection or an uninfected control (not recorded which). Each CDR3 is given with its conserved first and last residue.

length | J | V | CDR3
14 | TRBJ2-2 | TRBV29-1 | CSAETGAGTGELFF
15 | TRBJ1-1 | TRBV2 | CASSEVGGPATEAFF
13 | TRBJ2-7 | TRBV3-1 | CASSHTTNYEQYF
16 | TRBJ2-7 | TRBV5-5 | CASSGTRDRGSYEQYF
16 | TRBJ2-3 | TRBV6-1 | CASSEMGGLATDTQYF
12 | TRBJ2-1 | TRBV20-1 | CSARDWHNEQFF
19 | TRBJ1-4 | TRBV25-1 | CASSEYGRTGKESNEKLFF
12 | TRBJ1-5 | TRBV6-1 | CASGLEGQPQHF
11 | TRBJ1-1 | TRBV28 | CASSMLTEAFF
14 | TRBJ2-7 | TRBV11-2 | CAAPTDRLTYEQYF
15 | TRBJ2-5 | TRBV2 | CASSEAVGGQETQYF
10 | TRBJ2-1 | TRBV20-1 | CSAPDRQQFF
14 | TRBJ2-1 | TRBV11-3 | CASSLDRPGSEQFF
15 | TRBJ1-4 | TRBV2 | CASSDLRATNEKLFF
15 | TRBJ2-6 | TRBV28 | CATTGGGAGANVLTF
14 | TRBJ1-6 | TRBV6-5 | CASSPGVRGSPLHF
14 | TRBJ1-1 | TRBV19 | CASSIGDLNTEAFF
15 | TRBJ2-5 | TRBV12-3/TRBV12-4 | CASSSEGSGRETQYF
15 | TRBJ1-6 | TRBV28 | CASSPRTGVNSPLHF
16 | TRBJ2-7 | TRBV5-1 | CASSLGTDRVNYEQYF
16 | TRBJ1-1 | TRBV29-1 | CSVVVRDRGPRTEAFF
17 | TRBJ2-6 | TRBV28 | CASSLTTVGAGANVLTF
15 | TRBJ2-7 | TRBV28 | CATVEDSAWGAEQYF
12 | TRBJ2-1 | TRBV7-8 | CASTPPEGEQFF
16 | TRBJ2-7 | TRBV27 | CATGPGIGILSYEQYF
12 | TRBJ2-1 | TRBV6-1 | CASGRAYNEQFF
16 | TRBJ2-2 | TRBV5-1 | CASSFGTTANTGELFF